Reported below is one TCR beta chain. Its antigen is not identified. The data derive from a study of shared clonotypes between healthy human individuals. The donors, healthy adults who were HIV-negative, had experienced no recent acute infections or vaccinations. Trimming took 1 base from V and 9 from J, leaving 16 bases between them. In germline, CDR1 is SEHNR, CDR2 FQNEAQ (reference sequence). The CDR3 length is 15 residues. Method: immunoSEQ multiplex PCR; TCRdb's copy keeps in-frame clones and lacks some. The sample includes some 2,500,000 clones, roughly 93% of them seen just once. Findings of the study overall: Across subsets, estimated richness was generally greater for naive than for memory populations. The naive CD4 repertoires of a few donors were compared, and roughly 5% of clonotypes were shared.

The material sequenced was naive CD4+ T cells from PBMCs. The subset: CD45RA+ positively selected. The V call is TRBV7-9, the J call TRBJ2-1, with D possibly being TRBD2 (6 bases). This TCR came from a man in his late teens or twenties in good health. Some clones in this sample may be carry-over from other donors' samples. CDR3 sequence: CASSLGTIPWGEQFF. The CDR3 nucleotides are TGTGCCAGCAGCTTAGGGACTATACCTTGGGGTGAGCAGTTCTTC. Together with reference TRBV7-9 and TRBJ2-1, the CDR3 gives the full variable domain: DTGVSQNPRHKITKRGQNVTFRCDPISEHNRLYWYRQTLGQGPEFLTYFQNEAQLEKSRLLSDRFSAERPKGSFSTLEIQRTEQGDSAMYLCASSLGTIPWGEQFFGPGTRLTVL.